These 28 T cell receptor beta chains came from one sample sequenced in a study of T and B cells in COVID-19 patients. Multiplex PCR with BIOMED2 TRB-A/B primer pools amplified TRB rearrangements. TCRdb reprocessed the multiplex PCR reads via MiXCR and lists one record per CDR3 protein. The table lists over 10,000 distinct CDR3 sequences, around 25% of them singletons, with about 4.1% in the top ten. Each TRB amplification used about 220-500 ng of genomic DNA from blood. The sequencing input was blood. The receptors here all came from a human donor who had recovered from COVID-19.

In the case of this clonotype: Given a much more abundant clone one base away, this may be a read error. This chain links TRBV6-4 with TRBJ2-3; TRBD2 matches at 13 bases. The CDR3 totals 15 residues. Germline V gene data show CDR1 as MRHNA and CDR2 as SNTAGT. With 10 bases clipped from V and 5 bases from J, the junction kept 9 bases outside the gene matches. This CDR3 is CATSLAGGLVDTQYF. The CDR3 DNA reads TGTGCCACCTCACTAGCGGGGGGGTTGGTAGATACGCAGTATTTT.

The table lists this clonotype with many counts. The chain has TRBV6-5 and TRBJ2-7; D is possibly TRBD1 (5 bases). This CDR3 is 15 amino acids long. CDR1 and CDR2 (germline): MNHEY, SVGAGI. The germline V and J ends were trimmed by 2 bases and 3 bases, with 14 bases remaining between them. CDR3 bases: TGTGCCAGCAGTTACGCGCAGGGTTTCAGCTACGAGCAGTACTTC. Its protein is CASSYAQGFSYEQYF.

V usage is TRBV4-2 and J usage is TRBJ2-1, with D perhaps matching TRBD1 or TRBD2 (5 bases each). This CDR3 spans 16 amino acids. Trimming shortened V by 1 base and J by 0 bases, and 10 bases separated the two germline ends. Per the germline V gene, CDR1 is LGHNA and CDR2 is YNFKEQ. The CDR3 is CASSQGQGPSYNEQFF. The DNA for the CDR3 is TGTGCCAGCAGCCAAGGGCAGGGACCCTCCTACAATGAGCAGTTCTTC.

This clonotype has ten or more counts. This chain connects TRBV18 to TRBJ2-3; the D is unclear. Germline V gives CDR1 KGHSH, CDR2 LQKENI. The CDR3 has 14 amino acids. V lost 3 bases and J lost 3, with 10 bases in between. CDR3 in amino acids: CASSPGQRTDTQYF. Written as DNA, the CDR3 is TGTGCCAGCTCACCCGGCCAGAGAACAGATACGCAGTATTTT.

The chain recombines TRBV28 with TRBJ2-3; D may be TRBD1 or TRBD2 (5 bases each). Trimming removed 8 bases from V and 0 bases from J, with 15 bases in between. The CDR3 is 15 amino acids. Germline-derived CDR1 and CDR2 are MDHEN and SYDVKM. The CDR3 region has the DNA TGTGCCAGCGGGGACCGGGGACGGAGCACAGATACGCAGTATTTT. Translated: CASGDRGRSTDTQYF.

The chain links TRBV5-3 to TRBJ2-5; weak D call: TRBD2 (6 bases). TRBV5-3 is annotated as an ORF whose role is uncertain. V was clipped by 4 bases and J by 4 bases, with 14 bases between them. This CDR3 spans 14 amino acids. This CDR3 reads CARSPRRGIETQYF. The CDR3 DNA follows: TGTGCCAGAAGCCCCCGGAGGGGCATAGAGACCCAGTACTTC.

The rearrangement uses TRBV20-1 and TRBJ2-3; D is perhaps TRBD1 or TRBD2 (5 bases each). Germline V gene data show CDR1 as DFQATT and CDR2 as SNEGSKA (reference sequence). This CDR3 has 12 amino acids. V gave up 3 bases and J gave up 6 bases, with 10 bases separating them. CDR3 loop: CSASGARDTQYF. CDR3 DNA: TGCAGTGCTAGCGGGGCTCGGGATACGCAGTATTTT.

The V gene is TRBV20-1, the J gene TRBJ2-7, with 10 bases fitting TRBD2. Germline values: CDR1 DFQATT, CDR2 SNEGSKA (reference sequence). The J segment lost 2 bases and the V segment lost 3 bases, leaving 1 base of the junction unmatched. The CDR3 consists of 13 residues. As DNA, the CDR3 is TGCAGTGCTAGCCTAGCGGGAGCCTACGAGCAGTACTTC. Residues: CSASLAGAYEQYF.

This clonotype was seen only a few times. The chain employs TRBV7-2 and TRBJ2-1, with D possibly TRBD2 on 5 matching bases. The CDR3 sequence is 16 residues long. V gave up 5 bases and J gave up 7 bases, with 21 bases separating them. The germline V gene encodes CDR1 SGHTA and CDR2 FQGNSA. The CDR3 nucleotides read TGTGCCAGCAGCGAAAGCCGAAGAGGGCCGCTAAATGAGCAGTTCTTC. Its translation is CASSESRRGPLNEQFF.

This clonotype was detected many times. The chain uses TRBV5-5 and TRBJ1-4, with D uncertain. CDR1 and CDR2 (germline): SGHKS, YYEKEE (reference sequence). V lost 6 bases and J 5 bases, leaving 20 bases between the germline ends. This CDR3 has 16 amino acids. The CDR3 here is CASMPGVGLINEKLFF. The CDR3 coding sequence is TGTGCCAGCATGCCTGGGGTTGGCCTCATAAATGAAAAACTGTTTTTT.

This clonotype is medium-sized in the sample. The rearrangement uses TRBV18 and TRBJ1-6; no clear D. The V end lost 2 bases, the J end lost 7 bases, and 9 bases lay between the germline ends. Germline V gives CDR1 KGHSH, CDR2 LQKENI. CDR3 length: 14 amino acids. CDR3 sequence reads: CASSPVAGNSPLHF. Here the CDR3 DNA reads TGTGCCAGCTCACCAGTGGCGGGAAATTCACCCCTCCACTTT.

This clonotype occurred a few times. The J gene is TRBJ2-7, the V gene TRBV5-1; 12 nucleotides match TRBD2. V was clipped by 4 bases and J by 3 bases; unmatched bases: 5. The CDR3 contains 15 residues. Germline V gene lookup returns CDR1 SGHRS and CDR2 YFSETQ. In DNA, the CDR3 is TGCGCCAGCAGCGCAGGACTAGCGGGAATCTACGAGCAGTACTTC. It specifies CASSAGLAGIYEQYF.

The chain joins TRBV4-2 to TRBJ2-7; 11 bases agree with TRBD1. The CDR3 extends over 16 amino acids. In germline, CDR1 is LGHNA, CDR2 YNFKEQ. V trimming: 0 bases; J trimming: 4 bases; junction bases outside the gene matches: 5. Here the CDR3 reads CASSQDPDRGRYEQYF. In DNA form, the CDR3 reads TGTGCCAGCAGCCAAGATCCGGACAGGGGGCGGTACGAGCAGTACTTC.

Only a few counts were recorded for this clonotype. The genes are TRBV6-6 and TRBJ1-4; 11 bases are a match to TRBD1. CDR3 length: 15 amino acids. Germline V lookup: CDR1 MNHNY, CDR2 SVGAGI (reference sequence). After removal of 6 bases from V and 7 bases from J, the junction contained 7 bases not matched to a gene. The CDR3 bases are TGTGCCAGCAGAACCGGGACAGGGGGTGTTGAAAAACTGTTTTTT. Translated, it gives CASRTGTGGVEKLFF.

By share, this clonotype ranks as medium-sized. CDR3 amino acids: CASSLGTVLDTQYF. CDR3 coding DNA: TGTGCCAGCAGCTTGGGAACAGTGCTAGATACGCAGTATTTT. The chain recombines TRBV5-6 with TRBJ2-3, with D uncertain. Germline V gene sequence: CDR1 SGHDT, CDR2 YYEEEE. This CDR3 contains 14 residues. The V gene lost 0 bases and the J gene lost 5 bases, with 10 bases spanning the gap.

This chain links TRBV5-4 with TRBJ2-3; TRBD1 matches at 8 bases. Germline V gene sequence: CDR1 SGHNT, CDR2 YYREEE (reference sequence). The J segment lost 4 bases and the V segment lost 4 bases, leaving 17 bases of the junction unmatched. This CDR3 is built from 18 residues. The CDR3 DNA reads TGTGCCAGCAGCCGTGCCAACTCCGGGACAGGCTTCCCAGATACGCAGTATTTT. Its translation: CASSRANSGTGFPDTQYF. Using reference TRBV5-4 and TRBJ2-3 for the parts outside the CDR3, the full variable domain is ETGVTQSPTHLIKTRGQQVTLRCSSQSGHNTVSWYQQALGQGPQFIFQYYREEENGRGNFPPRFSGLQFPNYSSELNVNALELDDSALYLCASSRANSGTGFPDTQYFGPGTRLTVL.

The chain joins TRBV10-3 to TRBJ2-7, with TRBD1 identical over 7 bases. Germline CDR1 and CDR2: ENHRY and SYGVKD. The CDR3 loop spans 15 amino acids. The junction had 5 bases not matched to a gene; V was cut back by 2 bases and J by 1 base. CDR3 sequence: CAISEQSTGSYEQYF. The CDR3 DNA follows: TGTGCCATCAGTGAGCAATCGACAGGGTCCTACGAGCAGTACTTC.

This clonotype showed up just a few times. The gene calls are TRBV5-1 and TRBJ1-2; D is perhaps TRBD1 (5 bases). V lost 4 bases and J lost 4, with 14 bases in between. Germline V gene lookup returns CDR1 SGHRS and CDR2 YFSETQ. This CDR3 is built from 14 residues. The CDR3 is CASSPGGGGYGYTF. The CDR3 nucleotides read TGCGCCAGCAGCCCCGGGGGGGGGGGCTATGGCTACACCTTC.

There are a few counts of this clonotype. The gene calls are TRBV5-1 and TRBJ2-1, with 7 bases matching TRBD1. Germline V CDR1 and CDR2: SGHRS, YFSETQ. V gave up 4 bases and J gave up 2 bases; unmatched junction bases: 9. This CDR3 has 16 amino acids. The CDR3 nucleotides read TGCGCCAGCAGCCTCGATACAGGGGACCCCTACAATGAGCAGTTCTTC. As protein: CASSLDTGDPYNEQFF.

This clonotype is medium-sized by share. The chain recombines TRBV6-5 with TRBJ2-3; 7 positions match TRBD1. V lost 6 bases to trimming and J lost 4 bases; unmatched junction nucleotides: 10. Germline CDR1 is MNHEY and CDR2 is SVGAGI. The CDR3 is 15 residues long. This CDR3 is CASSPGRQGPDTQYF. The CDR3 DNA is TGTGCCAGCAGCCCAGGCCGACAGGGTCCAGATACGCAGTATTTT.

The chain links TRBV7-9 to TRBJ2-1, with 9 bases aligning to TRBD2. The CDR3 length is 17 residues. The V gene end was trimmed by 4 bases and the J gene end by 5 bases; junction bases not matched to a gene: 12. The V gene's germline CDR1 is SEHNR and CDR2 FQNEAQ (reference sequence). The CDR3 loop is CASSSSLRLAADNEQFF. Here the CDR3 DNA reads TGTGCCAGCAGCTCCTCCCTTCGACTAGCGGCGGACAATGAGCAGTTCTTC.

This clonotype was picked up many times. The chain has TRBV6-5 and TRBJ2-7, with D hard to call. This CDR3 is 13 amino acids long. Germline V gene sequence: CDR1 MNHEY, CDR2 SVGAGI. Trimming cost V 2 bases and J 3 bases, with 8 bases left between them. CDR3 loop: CASSYGVRYEQYF. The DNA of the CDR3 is TGTGCCAGCAGTTACGGGGTCCGCTACGAGCAGTACTTC.

The CDR3 sequence is CASMRAEDTEAFF. The CDR3 nucleotides read TGCGCCAGCATGAGGGCGGAGGACACTGAAGCTTTCTTT. J is TRBJ1-1 and V is TRBV10-1; D is uncertain. Trimming took 7 bases from V and 3 from J, leaving 12 bases between them. Germline V lookup: CDR1 WNHNN, CDR2 SYGVQD (reference sequence). The length of the CDR3 is 13 residues.

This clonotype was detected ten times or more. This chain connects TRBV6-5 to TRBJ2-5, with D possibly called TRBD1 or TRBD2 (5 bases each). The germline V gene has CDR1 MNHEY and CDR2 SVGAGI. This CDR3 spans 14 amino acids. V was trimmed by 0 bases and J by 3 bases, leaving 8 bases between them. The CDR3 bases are TGTGCCAGCAGTTACTCGGGGACGGAAGAGACCCAGTACTTC. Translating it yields CASSYSGTEETQYF.

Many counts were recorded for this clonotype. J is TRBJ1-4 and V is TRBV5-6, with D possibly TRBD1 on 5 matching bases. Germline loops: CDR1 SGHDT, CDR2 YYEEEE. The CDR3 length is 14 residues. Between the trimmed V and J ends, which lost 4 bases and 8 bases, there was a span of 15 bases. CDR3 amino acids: CASSGPGTVEKLFF. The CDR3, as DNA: TGTGCCAGCAGCGGCCCCGGGACGGTAGAAAAACTGTTTTTT.

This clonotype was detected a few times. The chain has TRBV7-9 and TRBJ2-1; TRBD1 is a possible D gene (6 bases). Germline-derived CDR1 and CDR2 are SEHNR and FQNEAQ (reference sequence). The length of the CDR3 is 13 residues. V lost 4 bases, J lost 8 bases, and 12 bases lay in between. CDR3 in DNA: TGTGCCAGCAGCTCCTTGGCAGGGGATGAGCAGTTCTTC. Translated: CASSSLAGDEQFF.

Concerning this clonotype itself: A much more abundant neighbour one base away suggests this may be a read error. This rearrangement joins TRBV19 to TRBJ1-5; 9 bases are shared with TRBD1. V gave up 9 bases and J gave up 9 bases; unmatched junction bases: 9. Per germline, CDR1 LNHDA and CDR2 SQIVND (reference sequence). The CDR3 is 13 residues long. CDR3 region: CASTSDRGRPQHF. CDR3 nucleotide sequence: TGTGCCAGCACCTCGGACAGGGGTCGGCCCCAGCATTTT.

CDR3 sequence reads: CSARGLHTDSYEQYF. The DNA of the CDR3 is TGCAGTGCTAGAGGTCTCCATACTGACTCCTACGAGCAGTACTTC. The chain carries TRBV20-1 and TRBJ2-7; D is ambiguous. The length of the CDR3 is 15 residues. The germline gives CDR1 DFQATT, CDR2 SNEGSKA (reference sequence). V was trimmed by 1 base and J by 0 bases, leaving 13 bases between them.